Following are 3 T cell receptor beta chains from one sample sequenced in a study of shared clonotypes between healthy human individuals. The method was immunoSEQ multiplex PCR; TCRdb's version includes in-frame clones alone and lacks a portion of them. The data hold 980,000 or so clones, with about 80% observed a single time. Sequences were obtained from memory CD4+ T cells sorted from blood. The subset here: CD45RA-negative fraction. Receptors were obtained from a man aged 18 to 30 in good health.

The chain employs TRBV30 and TRBJ1-2; D remains unclear. CDR3 size: 14 residues. Trimming left V 5 bases short and J 0 bases short, with 13 bases between. CDR1 and CDR2 from the germline V gene are GTSNPN and SVGIG (reference sequence). CDR3 sequence reads: CAWHRIEANYGYTF. CDR3 in DNA: TGTGCCTGGCATAGAATCGAAGCTAACTATGGCTACACCTTC.

Worth noting for this clone: This specimen includes other DNA sequences encoding the same CDR3. The V and J genes are TRBV30 and TRBJ1-1; 9 nucleotides line up with TRBD1. CDR1 GTSNPN and CDR2 SVGIG come from the germline V gene (reference sequence). Trimming at V came to 3 bases and at J to 1 base, leaving 3 bases not matched to a gene. The CDR3 runs 14 residues. In DNA, the CDR3 is TGTGCCTGGAGCGGGGACAGGGAGAACACTGAAGCTTTCTTT. Amino acids: CAWSGDRENTEAFF.

The genes are TRBV5-4 and TRBJ1-1; D gene ambiguous. The CDR3 runs 14 residues. Trimming removed 1 base at V and 1 base at J, with 8 bases between. Germline lookup yields CDR1 SGHNT and CDR2 YYREEE (reference sequence). CDR3 sequence reads: CASSLNRENTEAFF. Here the CDR3 DNA reads TGTGCCAGCAGCTTGAATAGGGAGAACACTGAAGCTTTCTTT.